The 14 T cell receptor beta chains below come from one sample, sequenced in a study of cytomegalovirus exposure and HLA in healthy donors. In the PCR, 60 Vbeta and 13 Jbeta primers were used. Here immunoSEQ multiplex PCR was the method, and the copy in TCRdb shows in-frame clones only, minus some. The sample includes about 77,000 clones, around 78% of them seen just once. The specimen was PBMCs. Receptors were obtained from a man aged 35 to 55 in good health and CMV-seronegative.

The V gene is TRBV6-5, the J gene TRBJ1-6; 8 bases are shared with TRBD1. Trimming at V came to 5 bases and at J to 2 bases, leaving 2 bases not matched to a gene. Germline V gene sequence: CDR1 MNHEY, CDR2 SVGAGI. The CDR3 is 15 residues long. CDR3 in DNA: TGTGCCAGCAGTATACAGGGGGCCTATAATTCACCCCTCCACTTT. The encoded protein is CASSIQGAYNSPLHF.

Only a few counts were recorded for this clone. V usage is TRBV15 and J usage is TRBJ2-6; D is unresolved. Between the trimmed V and J ends, which lost 2 bases and 1 base, there was a span of 3 bases. This CDR3 comprises 14 residues. CDR1 is LNHNV and CDR2 is YYDKDF in the germline V gene (reference sequence). CDR3 region: CATSRLSGANVLTF. The CDR3 nucleotides are TGTGCCACCAGCAGACTATCTGGGGCCAACGTCCTGACTTTC.

This chain uses TRBV5-1 with TRBJ2-2; the D is unclear. CDR3 length: 17 residues. The V end lost 2 bases, the J end lost 5 bases, and 19 bases lay between the germline ends. CDR1 is SGHRS, CDR2 YFSETQ, per germline. This CDR3 is CASSFYYSSSRTGELFF. The CDR3, as DNA: TGCGCCAGCAGCTTCTACTATTCTAGTAGTAGGACCGGGGAGCTGTTTTTT.

The rearrangement uses TRBV9 and TRBJ1-3; tentative D call: TRBD1 (5 bases). The CDR3 runs to 17 residues. With 0 bases removed from V and 7 bases from J, the gap between germline ends came to 20 bases. Looked up from germline, CDR1 is SGDLS and CDR2 is YYNGEE. Here the CDR3 reads CASSVGTHVARGNTIYF. The DNA of the CDR3 is TGTGCCAGCAGCGTAGGCACCCATGTAGCGCGGGGGAACACCATATATTTT.

V and J are TRBV19 and TRBJ1-6; no definite D call. Trimming stripped 11 bases from V and 7 bases from J, with 15 bases between. The CDR3 is 13 residues long. Germline CDR1 and CDR2: LNHDA and SQIVND (reference sequence). In nucleotides, the CDR3 is TGTGCCGTAGGCACGGAGGACAATTCACCCCTCCACTTT. This translates into CAVGTEDNSPLHF.

The genes are TRBV5-5 and TRBJ1-2; no clear D gene. Germline V CDR1 and CDR2: SGHKS, YYEKEE (reference sequence). The CDR3 has 16 amino acids. Trimming stripped 5 bases from V and 5 bases from J, with 22 bases between. CDR3 nucleotide sequence: TGTGCCAGCAGTTCCCTCCCAGTGGGCCCATCTTATGGCTACACCTTC. Translating it yields CASSSLPVGPSYGYTF.

The chain carries TRBV9 and TRBJ1-1; 8 bases match TRBD1. V lost 0 bases to trimming and J lost 8 bases; unmatched junction nucleotides: 12. CDR1 is SGDLS and CDR2 is YYNGEE in the germline V gene. The CDR3 totals 16 residues. The chain's CDR3 is CASSVASPRQGAEAFF. CDR3 DNA: TGTGCCAGCAGCGTAGCCTCCCCGCGGCAGGGGGCAGAAGCTTTCTTT.

A few counts support this clone. DNA of the CDR3: TGTGCCAGTAGTATAGCGCTTTCGGGGTGGCGTCAGCCCCAGCATTTT. It yields the protein CASSIALSGWRQPQHF. The chain combines TRBV19 with TRBJ1-5; D gene ambiguous. This CDR3 contains 16 residues. V was trimmed by 1 base and J by 6 bases, leaving 16 bases between them. Germline V CDR1 and CDR2: LNHDA, SQIVND (reference sequence). The full variable domain, rest sourced from reference TRBV19 and TRBJ1-5, is DGGITQSPKYLFRKEGQNVTLSCEQNLNHDAMYWYRQDPGQGLRLIYYSQIVNDFQKGDIAEGYSVSREKKESFPLTVTSAQKNPTAFYLCASSIALSGWRQPQHFGDGTRLSIL.

V gene TRBV5-1 combines with J gene TRBJ1-1; D gene uncertain. Germline V lookup: CDR1 SGHRS, CDR2 YFSETQ. Trimming cost V 0 bases and J 0 bases, with 12 bases left between them. The CDR3 extends over 16 amino acids. This CDR3 is CASSLDRRPMNTEAFF. The DNA of the CDR3 is TGCGCCAGCAGCTTGGATAGGAGGCCTATGAACACTGAAGCTTTCTTT.

CDR3 loop: CASSNTGQGFTGELFF. The CDR3 DNA reads as TGTGCCAGCAGTAATACGGGACAGGGATTCACCGGGGAGCTGTTTTTT. V is TRBV27 and J is TRBJ2-2, with TRBD1 matching over 9 bases. Germline V gene data show CDR1 as MNHEY and CDR2 as SMNVEV (reference sequence). With 5 bases clipped from V and 4 bases from J, the junction kept 8 bases outside the gene matches. The CDR3 has 16 residues.

The genes are TRBV27 and TRBJ2-1, with 8 bases that match TRBD1. This CDR3 has 16 amino acids. Trimming at V came to 4 bases and at J to 7 bases, leaving 12 bases not matched to a gene. Germline CDR1 MNHEY, CDR2 SMNVEV (reference sequence). CDR3 protein: CASSSLGGQGINEQFF. The DNA of the CDR3 is TGTGCCAGCAGTTCCCTGGGCGGACAGGGTATAAATGAGCAGTTCTTC.

This chain joins TRBV6-5 and TRBJ2-1, with D possibly being TRBD2 (6 bases). This CDR3 has 12 residues. V shed 7 bases and J shed 7 bases, with 11 bases lying between them. Germline V gene sequence: CDR1 MNHEY, CDR2 SVGAGI. CDR3 sequence reads: CASNIGGNEQFF. The CDR3 nucleotides are TGTGCCAGCAATATAGGAGGGAATGAGCAGTTCTTC.

The rearrangement joins TRBV7-3 to TRBJ1-2, with a tentative D call TRBD1 (6 bases). The CDR3 has 15 residues. Trimming took 4 bases from V and 5 from J, leaving 17 bases between them. In germline, CDR1 is SGHTA, CDR2 FQGTGA. The CDR3 nucleotides are TGTGCCAGCAGCTCCTATAATACCGGGACATATGGCTACACCTTC. Residues: CASSSYNTGTYGYTF. The full variable domain, completed using reference TRBV7-3 and TRBJ1-2, is GAGVSQTPSNKVTEKGKYVELRCDPISGHTALYWYRQSLGQGPEFLIYFQGTGAADDSGLPNDRFFAVRPEGSVSTLKIQRTERGDSAVYLCASSSYNTGTYGYTFGSGTRLTVV.

This clone was recorded only once. At one end, the junction sequence differs from germline, possibly due to a read error. This chain joins TRBV5-1 and TRBJ1-2, with 7 bases lining up with TRBD1. Germline CDR1 is SGHRS and CDR2 is YFSETQ. The CDR3 covers 16 residues. CDR3 residues: CASSLQGDPTNYGYPF. The DNA for the CDR3 is TGCGCCAGCAGCTTGCAGGGGGACCCTACTAACTATGGCTACCCCTTC.